These T cell receptor beta chains were read from a single sample in a study of blood T cell repertoires in COVID-19. Clones were sequenced by immunoSEQ multiplex PCR, and TCRdb holds only the in-frame ones, with some missing. The repertoire holds 150,000 to 200,000 clones, roughly 82% seen once, with 11% in the top ten. The sequencing input was PBMCs or T cells enriched from blood (not recorded which). The receptors derive from a man aged 50 or older who had recovered from COVID-19. CDR3s include the opening cysteine and the closing phenylalanine or tryptophan. D genes are given only for firm matches. Clone size is given for some rows only: seen once, a few or many times, or a class if the clone is expanded.

abundance	d_gene	j_gene	v_gene	len	CDR3aa	CDR3nt
-	-	TRBJ2-1	TRBV5-8	17	CASSPGAGNSISNEQFF	TGTGCCAGCAGCCCTGGGGCAGGGAATAGCATATCGAATGAGCAGTTCTTC
-	TRBD1	TRBJ1-5	TRBV28	15	CASSLGQGVSQPQHF	TGTGCCAGCAGTTTGGGGCAGGGGGTAAGCCAGCCCCAGCATTTT
-	-	TRBJ1-1	TRBV20-1	10	CSAKPTEAFF	TGCAGTGCTAAGCCCACTGAAGCTTTCTTT
-	TRBD1	TRBJ1-5	TRBV19	21	CASSMPSYRTGEAYSNQPQHF	TGTGCCAGTAGCATGCCCTCATATCGGACAGGGGAGGCCTATAGCAATCAGCCCCAGCATTTT
-	-	TRBJ1-1	TRBV28	16	CASTLGGSLKNTEAFF	TGTGCCAGCACGTTGGGGGGGTCACTGAAGAACACTGAAGCTTTCTTT
-	-	TRBJ1-4	TRBV19	14	CASKRVTTNEKLFF	TGTGCCAGTAAACGGGTCACCACTAATGAAAAACTGTTTTTT
-	-	TRBJ1-1	TRBV20-1	11	CSARLGTEAFF	TGCAGTGCTAGACTAGGCACTGAAGCTTTCTTT
-	TRBD1	TRBJ1-2	TRBV6-5	14	CASSYGTGSYGYTF	TGTGCCAGCAGTTACGGGACAGGGTCCTATGGCTACACCTTC
-	TRBD1	TRBJ2-3	TRBV6-5	12	CASGQGTDTQYF	TGTGCCAGCGGACAGGGGACAGATACGCAGTATTTT
-	TRBD2	TRBJ2-1	TRBV10-3	17	CAISGAHGTSGVNEQFF	TGTGCCATCAGTGGGGCGCACGGGACTAGCGGGGTCAATGAGCAGTTCTTC
-	TRBD1	TRBJ2-7	TRBV24-1	17	CATSDQSTGTGTYEQYF	TGTGCCACCAGTGATCAATCGACCGGGACAGGAACCTACGAGCAGTACTTC
-	TRBD2	TRBJ2-3	TRBV19	15	CASSLLAASTDTQYF	TGTGCCAGTAGTTTACTAGCGGCTAGCACAGATACGCAGTATTTT
few	TRBD1	TRBJ2-5	TRBV23-1	19	CASSQFTADRPSRMETQYF	TGCGCCAGCAGTCAATTCACCGCGGACAGGCCGAGCCGCATGGAGACCCAGTACTTC
few	TRBD1	TRBJ2-7	TRBV7-7	14	CASSLGGQGDEQYF	TGTGCTAGCAGCTTAGGGGGACAGGGGGACGAGCAGTACTTC
-	TRBD2	TRBJ2-3	TRBV10-3	15	CAISEAGGPSDTQYF	TGTGCCATCAGTGAGGCGGGGGGGCCCTCAGATACGCAGTATTTT
-	-	TRBJ1-1	TRBV5-1	14	CASTDSTMNTEAFF	TGCGCCAGCACCGACAGCACAATGAACACTGAAGCTTTCTTT
once	-	TRBJ1-1	TRBV19	17	CASSIKKGRTMNTEAFF	TGTGCCAGTAGTATCAAAAAGGGTCGGACTATGAACACTGAAGCTTTCTTT
-	-	TRBJ1-4	TRBV7-9	14	CASRPGATNEKLFF	TGTGCCAGCCGACCGGGAGCAACTAATGAAAAACTGTTTTTT
-	TRBD2	TRBJ2-4	TRBV10-3	13	CATLAGSPDIQYF	TGTGCCACCCTAGCGGGCAGTCCGGACATTCAGTACTTC
-	-	TRBJ2-7	TRBV28	15	CASNTPGSRMYEQYF	TGTGCCAGCAACACCCCGGGATCCCGAATGTACGAGCAGTACTTC
-	TRBD2	TRBJ2-3	TRBV6-2/TRBV6-3	16	CASSYSLAGRTDTQYF	TGTGCCAGCAGTTACTCACTAGCGGGACGCACAGATACGCAGTATTTT
few	TRBD2	TRBJ2-7	TRBV14	15	CASSQGLADSYEQYF	TGTGCCAGCAGCCAAGGACTAGCGGATTCCTACGAGCAGTACTTC
-	-	TRBJ2-7	TRBV7-3	13	CASSLGQSNEQYF	TGTGCCAGCAGCTTAGGGCAGTCTAACGAGCAGTACTTC
-	-	TRBJ1-5	TRBV7-2	14	CASSSGVSNQPQHF	TGTGCCAGCAGCTCCGGGGTTAGCAATCAGCCCCAGCATTTT
-	TRBD2	TRBJ2-2	TRBV4-2	16	CASSQEPSGNTGELFF	TGTGCCAGCAGCCAAGAACCTAGCGGGAACACCGGGGAGCTGTTTTTT
-	-	TRBJ2-5	TRBV5-1	14	CASSPGTAKETQYF	TGCGCCAGCAGCCCCGGGACTGCCAAGGAGACCCAGTACTTC
-	-	TRBJ1-4	TRBV2	14	CASSRTGSVEKLFF	TGTGCCAGCAGTCGAACAGGGTCCGTCGAAAAACTGTTTTTT
once	-	TRBJ1-2	TRBV28	12	CASNTIGSDYTF	TGTGCCAGCAACACGATTGGCAGTGACTACACCTTC
-	TRBD2	TRBJ2-3	TRBV2	14	CASSSSGRVDTQYF	TGTGCCAGCAGTTCCAGCGGGAGAGTAGATACGCAGTATTTT
-	-	TRBJ2-1	TRBV5-1	13	CASSSRGDNEQFF	TGCGCCAGCAGCTCACGGGGAGACAATGAGCAGTTCTTC
-	TRBD2	TRBJ2-3	TRBV24-1	16	CATSDRTSWSTDTQYF	TGTGCCACCAGTGACCGGACTAGCTGGAGCACAGATACGCAGTATTTT
-	-	TRBJ2-1	TRBV5-6	15	CASSPTGRRGNEQFF	TGTGCCAGCAGCCCGACCGGGCGGAGGGGCAATGAGCAGTTCTTC
-	-	TRBJ2-7	TRBV7-8	16	CASSLGGAGVQYEQYF	TGTGCCAGCAGCTTAGGGGGGGCGGGGGTCCAGTACGAGCAGTACTTC
-	-	TRBJ2-7	TRBV28	12	CASSSRVGEQYF	TGTGCCAGCAGTTCGAGGGTTGGAGAGCAGTACTTC
-	TRBD2	TRBJ2-2	TRBV3-1/TRBV3-2	20	CASSQVPLAGGSLWAGELFF	TGTGCCAGCAGCCAAGTACCCCTAGCGGGGGGGTCGTTGTGGGCCGGGGAGCTGTTTTTT
few	TRBD1	TRBJ1-1	TRBV27	14	CASSERTGQGKAFF	TGTGCCAGCAGTGAAAGGACAGGTCAGGGGAAAGCTTTCTTT
-	TRBD2	TRBJ2-7	TRBV7-8	19	CASSLGNLLAGALRSEQYF	TGTGCCAGCAGCTTAGGAAACCTACTAGCGGGAGCCCTCAGGTCCGAGCAGTACTTC
-	-	TRBJ1-1	TRBV11-2	15	CASSQQVWVDTEAFF	TGTGCCAGCAGCCAACAGGTTTGGGTTGACACTGAAGCTTTCTTT
-	-	TRBJ2-5	TRBV9	14	CASSVAPDQETQYF	TGTGCCAGCAGCGTAGCCCCAGACCAAGAGACCCAGTACTTC
few	-	TRBJ2-7	TRBV9	14	CASSEGQPPYEQYF	TGTGCCAGCAGCGAAGGACAGCCTCCCTACGAGCAGTACTTC
-	-	TRBJ1-5	TRBV5-1	13	CASSLAPNQPQHF	TGCGCCAGCAGTCTGGCCCCAAATCAGCCCCAGCATTTT
once	TRBD2	TRBJ2-5	TRBV5-1	17	CASSLSDLADLQETQYF	TGCGCCAGCAGCTTGAGTGATCTAGCGGACCTTCAAGAGACCCAGTACTTC
-	-	TRBJ2-7	TRBV19	15	CASSTRQSGKGEQYF	TGTGCCAGTAGTACGCGGCAATCAGGGAAGGGGGAGCAGTACTTC
-	-	TRBJ1-2	TRBV5-1	15	CASSPDGQPNYGYTF	TGCGCCAGCAGCCCAGATGGACAGCCTAACTATGGCTACACCTTC
few	-	TRBJ2-3	TRBV6-5	14	CARGQGGSTDTQYF	TGTGCCAGAGGTCAGGGTGGCAGCACAGATACGCAGTATTTT
-	-	TRBJ1-1	TRBV7-5	13	CVRSYPDSGEAFF	TGTGTCAGAAGCTACCCCGACAGTGGGGAAGCTTTCTTT
-	TRBD1	TRBJ2-2	TRBV11-2	15	CASRTITTGPGELFF	TGTGCCAGCAGAACTATTACGACAGGGCCCGGGGAGCTGTTTTTT
-	-	TRBJ1-2	TRBV19	12	CASSIPGHGYTF	TGTGCCAGTAGTATACCGGGTCATGGCTACACCTTC
-	TRBD1	TRBJ2-2	TRBV4-1	16	CASSLDRGLNTGELFF	TGCGCCAGCAGCCTGGACAGGGGGCTTAACACCGGGGAGCTGTTTTTT
-	-	TRBJ2-1	TRBV19	19	CASSIIMSEVVTEYNEQFF	TGTGCCAGTAGTATAATAATGTCGGAAGTAGTAACGGAGTACAATGAGCAGTTCTTC
-	-	TRBJ2-5	TRBV6-5	11	CASLEGETQYF	TGTGCCAGCCTTGAGGGAGAGACCCAGTACTTC
few	TRBD1	TRBJ1-1	TRBV5-8	15	CASSFGDRENTEAFF	TGTGCCAGCAGCTTCGGGGACAGGGAAAACACTGAAGCTTTCTTT
-	-	TRBJ2-5	TRBV6-5	11	CASSPVETQYF	TGTGCCAGCAGCCCCGTAGAGACCCAGTACTTC
-	-	TRBJ1-6	TRBV28	11	CASSFGSPLHF	TGTGCCAGCAGTTTCGGTTCACCCCTCCACTTT
few	-	TRBJ1-6	TRBV15	17	CATSRKSGATYNSPLHF	TGTGCCACCAGCCGCAAGAGCGGGGCTACCTATAATTCACCCCTCCACTTT
-	TRBD1	TRBJ1-1	TRBV18	15	CASSPGTRTGVEAFF	TGTGCCAGCTCACCAGGGACACGGACAGGGGTTGAAGCTTTCTTT
-	TRBD1	TRBJ1-1	TRBV5-1	14	CASSPDRESSEAFF	TGCGCCAGCAGCCCCGACAGGGAGAGCTCTGAAGCTTTCTTT